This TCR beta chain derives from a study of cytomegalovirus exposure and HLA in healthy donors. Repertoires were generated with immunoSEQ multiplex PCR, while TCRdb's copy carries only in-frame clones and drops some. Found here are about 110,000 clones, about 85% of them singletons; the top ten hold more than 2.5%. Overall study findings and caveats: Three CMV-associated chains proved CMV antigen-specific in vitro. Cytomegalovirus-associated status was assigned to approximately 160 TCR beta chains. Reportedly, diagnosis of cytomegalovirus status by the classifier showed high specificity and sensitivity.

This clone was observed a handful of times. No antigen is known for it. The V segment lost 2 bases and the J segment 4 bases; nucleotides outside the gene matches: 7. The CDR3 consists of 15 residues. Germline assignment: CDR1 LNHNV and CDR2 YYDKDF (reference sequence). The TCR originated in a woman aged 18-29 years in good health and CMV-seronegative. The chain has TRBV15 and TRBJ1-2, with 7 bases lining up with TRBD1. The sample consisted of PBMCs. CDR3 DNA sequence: TGTGCCACCAGCAGATTAAGTGACAGGGCCTATGGCTACACCTTC. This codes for CATSRLSDRAYGYTF.